This T cell receptor (beta chain) was obtained from a study of T cell responses to AZD1222 COVID-19 vaccine. The repertoire was sequenced with immunoSEQ multiplex PCR; TCRdb's copy has only in-frame clones and lacks some. This sample yields about 160,000 clones, of which about 91% are seen a single time; 1.5% to 2% belongs to the top ten. The V gene's germline CDR1 is MNHEY and CDR2 SMNVEV (reference sequence). Losses at the gene ends were 4 bases for V and 8 bases for J; bases not matched to a gene: 9. This CDR3 region has 15 residues. The sample in question was peripheral blood, obtained on day 0 of AZD1222 vaccination. This chain connects TRBV27 to TRBJ1-4; 8 nucleotides line up with TRBD1. The sequence derives from an adult in good health. The CDR3 loop is CASSSRTGSIEKLFF. Here the CDR3 DNA reads TGTGCCAGCAGTTCCAGGACAGGGAGTATCGAAAAACTGTTTTTT.